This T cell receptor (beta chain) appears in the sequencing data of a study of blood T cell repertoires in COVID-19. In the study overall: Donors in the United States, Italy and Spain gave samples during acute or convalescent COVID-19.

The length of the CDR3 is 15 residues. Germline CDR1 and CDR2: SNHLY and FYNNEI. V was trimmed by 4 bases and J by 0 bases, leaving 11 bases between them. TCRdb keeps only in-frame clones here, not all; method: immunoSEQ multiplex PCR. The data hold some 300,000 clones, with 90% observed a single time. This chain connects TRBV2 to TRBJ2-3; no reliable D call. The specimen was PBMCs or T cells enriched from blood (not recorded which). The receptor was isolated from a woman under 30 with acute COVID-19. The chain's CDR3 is CASSVSLSSTDTQYF. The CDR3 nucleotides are TGTGCCAGCAGTGTGTCCCTATCCAGCACAGATACGCAGTATTTT. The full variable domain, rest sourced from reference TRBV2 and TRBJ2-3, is EPEVTQTPSHQVTQMGQEVILRCVPISNHLYFYWYRQILGQKVEFLVSFYNNEISEKSEIFDDQFSVERPDGSNFTLKIRSTKLEDSAMYFCASSVSLSSTDTQYFGPGTRLTVL.